This T cell receptor (beta chain) was documented in a study of cytomegalovirus exposure and HLA in healthy donors (dated by TCRdb to about 2017). About the full investigation: In an earlier analysis of under 750 of the donors, 276 Gb of sequence data and 90 million to 120 million unique TCR beta sequences from roughly 190 million T cells were reported. The later analysis used no new phenotypic data to find candidate immune exposures, relying instead on TCR beta sequences and their occurrence across donors. Among about 400 genotyped donors of the cohort, an average of around 250,000 unique TCR beta nucleotide sequences was sequenced per donor, of which about 19% were non-productive. Besides the first cohort of 550 to 750 subjects, a separate validation cohort made up of 120 different subjects was used. Donor age, sex, ethnicity and CMV serostatus were collected together with the repertoire data. An early release covering roughly 580 HLA-typed donors comprised approximately 290 gigabases of sequencing data and about 90 million unique TCR sequences. The T cell repertoires of 666 subjects were profiled by immunosequencing and related to cytomegalovirus serostatus. In a later genetic analysis, genome-wide SNP genotypes for 398 of the 666 donors were used, and that subset was treated as a discovery cohort. A later analysis re-analyzed previously published TCR beta repertoires from 550 to 700 donors and added high-resolution HLA genotyping to study TCR occurrence patterns. Four to six DR-DQ haplotypes were handled as single units for association and clustering because linkage in the cohort was strong. Every repertoire in the discovery cohort had been generated on one and the same sequencing platform. The study combined high-throughput TCR immunosequencing, statistical association of individual TCRs with disease status, and machine learning to predict cytomegalovirus infection status. Both class I and class II loci were covered by HLA typing, at four-digit resolution. To decide whether each TCR beta V gene segment behaved as functional or pseudogenic, an earlier analysis of 587 of the donors relied on high-throughput TCR beta sequencing. The genetic ancestry cluster associated with self-reported Caucasian donors included 81% of the roughly 380 genotyped donors. The study was designed to test whether signatures of past pathogen exposure could be identified by cataloging public T cell receptors. Typing coverage differed by locus: A, B, C, DRB1 and DQB1 were typed in roughly 620-630 donors, DQA1 in 500 to 550, DPA1 in some 570, and DPB1 in around 440.

Libraries were constructed by the immunoSEQ multiplex PCR assay. A mixture of 60 forward primers for TCR Vbeta segments and 13 reverse primers for TCR Jbeta segments was used in the multiplex PCR. The CDR3 region of rearranged TCR beta genes was amplified from genomic DNA by a multiplex PCR assay. On the Illumina HiSeq System, the amplified TCR beta libraries were sequenced as 87-base-pair reads. In the source study's methods: A later analysis tallied about 77 million unique TCR beta chains across the 660 or so repertoires, and about 10 million of those chains were shared by two or more donors. Raw reads were error-corrected and collapsed into unique sequences with a nearest-neighbor algorithm that merged closely related sequences to remove PCR and sequencing errors. CDR3 sequences were aligned to IMGT reference sequences to assign V, D and J gene segments. Each retained sequence needed at least a six-nucleotide match to both a V gene segment and a J gene segment. Rearrangements were called productive when the CDR3 lacked stop codons and stayed in frame with V and J; all others were non-productive. CDR3 was defined by IMGT convention, running from the second conserved V-encoded cysteine to the conserved J-encoded phenylalanine. The earlier analysis of some 550 of the donors excluded any sequence lacking an unambiguous match to a single V gene segment. In an earlier analysis of 587 of the donors, V segments were called functional above 56.7% productive rearrangements and were called segregating when the between-donor standard deviation exceeded 5%. A statistical classification framework was developed to diagnose cytomegalovirus status using the catalog of TCR beta chain sequences. In a later analysis, TCR nucleotide sequences were compared against IMGT/GENE-DB human TR gene sequences so that V and J genes could be assigned. In a later analysis, CDR3 sequences and most-parsimonious VDJ recombination scenarios were assigned using the TCRdist pipeline. In a later analysis, every TCR beta chain was defined by the combination of its CDR3 amino acid sequence and its V-gene family, and reads without a unique V-gene family were dropped. A later analysis removed 600 or so highly shared, low-generation-probability nucleotide sequences to deal with suspected cross-contamination and a sequencing artifact. A later analysis calculated a clonal expansion index for each public chain from normalized within-repertoire ranks of inferred template counts. In a later analysis, generation probabilities were computed with a VDJ recombination model fitted to out-of-frame rearrangements, and the resulting probabilities were checked against IGoR. A later analysis scored TCR-TCR, TCR-HLA and TCR-CMV co-occurrence with hypergeometric tests, applying a repertoire-size bias correction to TCR pairs. In a later analysis, false discovery rates were estimated by permuting HLA or CMV assignments 20 times. A later analysis grouped co-occurring TCRs with DBSCAN, adding TCRdist sequence similarity when clustering within HLA-allele-positive subsets. For co-occurrence clustering, repertoires with fewer than 30,000 or more than 120,000 public chains were excluded, along with roughly five repertoires with anomalous nucleotide sharing. What TCRdb holds here is the immuneACCESS table cut down to in-frame rearrangements. Part of the clones is not present; checked against another copy, under half of the missing clones reflect an unresolved V gene, and the others are unexplained. The DNA gave D and trimming, while V, J and clone size come from that table. This sample holds more than 95,000 clones; less than 80% were observed only once. The ten top clones hold 3.3% of the sample.

The cohort consisted of 600 to 750 healthy bone marrow donors. All cohort members were sampled while nominally healthy, although unrecorded immune exposures were likely present. The donor was CMV seronegative and was included in the group of several hundred seronegative cohort members. A peripheral blood sample was collected from each donor, and TCR beta sequencing was performed on peripheral blood mononuclear cells. Genomic DNA was extracted from the blood cell samples with the Qiagen DNeasy Blood Extraction Kit. What the authors observed across the whole study: It was suggested by the authors that the approach could potentially be generalized to other disease states and immunological phenotypes. Roughly uniform sequencing depth across donors was assumed in presence/absence analyses, although this assumption may not hold. For the cohort, immune exposure information was limited to CMV serostatus. Because counts were too low, approximately 15 rarely observed V segments, including chromosome 9 orphons, were excluded from the earlier analysis of around 640 of the donors. In vitro tests confirmed that a few of the cytomegalovirus-associated TCR beta chains recognize cytomegalovirus antigens. A further reported finding was that TCR beta sequences accurately predicted the HLA-A and HLA-B alleles for most subjects in the first cohort. Several of the top co-occurrence clusters appeared to be linked to parvovirus B19, influenza, CMV and Epstein-Barr virus, according to a later analysis. Some IMGT-functional V segments, including TRBV6-2 and TRBV6-3, could not be told apart with the 87-base-pair reads, so those segments were excluded. V-gene and J-gene trimming of TCR beta chains was associated with a missense DCLRE1C variant in a later genetic analysis, and the association was replicated in an independent cohort. Assigning TCR associations to individual alleles was difficult when HLA alleles, especially DR and DQ, strongly co-occurred. Across donors, most TCR sequences were observed very rarely, whereas some public TCRs were present in many individuals. According to a later analysis, most CMV-associated TCR beta chains appeared to be HLA-restricted, and the HLA associations seemed to be driven largely by CMV exposure. Because some donors lacked HLA typing at each locus, the association tests relied only on the typed subset. In a later analysis, TCR association rates were found to vary across HLA loci, with the most associated TCRs seen for DRB1 alleles and the fewest for HLA-C alleles. A later analysis associated roughly 17,000 TCR beta sequences with specific HLA alleles at a false discovery rate of 0.05. Compared with equally common non-associated chains, HLA-associated TCR beta chains in a later analysis were more clonally expanded and had lower generation probabilities. Cytomegalovirus status was reported to be diagnosed by the classifier with high specificity and sensitivity in both the original and validation cohorts. Linkage disequilibrium might explain the correlated functional status among segregating V segments, but an unknown experimental factor could not be excluded. In a later genetic analysis, fewer N-insertions in productive TCRs were reported among donors in an Asian-associated ancestry cluster than the approximately 630-donor mean. The study gave a list of about 170 TCR beta chains associated with cytomegalovirus. An earlier analysis of several hundred of the donors showed that most TCR beta V segments appeared in productive rearrangements either about 87% or about 30% of the time, which broadly matched IMGT annotations. The sequencing pipeline was judged likely to have produced a cluster of highly shared sequence variants as a technical artifact. Only TCR beta chains were sequenced in this cohort, and the absence of alpha or paired-chain data limited detectable features.

CDR1 and CDR2 are read off the germline V gene as SGHTA and FQGNSA. From the cysteine up to the phenylalanine, the CDR3 has a length of 13 residues. The read is trimmed to its CDR3 DNA, 39 bases read in frame from base 1. Trimming costs V 5 bases and J 5 bases, and their ends lie 12 bases apart. A word on this clone: Its antigen remains unidentified. No clone much larger than this one lies a single base away; base qualities are absent.

This chain is built from TRBV7-2 and TRBJ2-5, and the D gene may be TRBD2, 6 bases matching. This sequence was found in a woman in her fifties or sixties in good health and CMV-seronegative. The sample consisted of PBMCs. This receptor carries the CDR3 CASSRDSEETQYF. The DNA sequence is given as TGTGCCAGCAGCCGGGACTCAGAGGAGACCCAGTACTTC. Outside the CDR3, residues come from the reference TRBV7-2 and TRBJ2-5 proteins, so the full variable domain is: GAGVSQSPSNKVTEKGKDVELRCDPISGHTALYWYRQSLGQGLEFLIYFQGNSAPDKSGLPSDRFSAERTGGSVSTLTIQRTQQEDSAVYLCASSRDSEETQYFGPGTRLLVL.